The clone carrying this TCR beta chain has at least ten counts. Its antigen is undetermined. This sample is part of a study of identical twins. Broader study findings: Invariant cells of the MAIT and iNKT types might have partly distorted the zero-insertion analyses. Abundant beta clonotypes from cord blood had fewer insertions, unlike memory repertoires, which showed none.

The CDR3 is 11 amino acids. CDR1 and CDR2 (germline): SGHRS, YFSETQ. With 7 bases removed from V and 5 bases from J, the gap between germline ends came to 9 bases. TCRdb recomputed calls from the 5' RACE reads with MiXCR, one row per CDR3 protein. The sample consists of about 240,000 distinct CDR3 sequences, roughly 13% of them appearing once. These sequences were also reported in another study, on yellow fever vaccine responses in identical twins.

Source material: memory (CD45RO+) T cells sorted from blood. The chain links TRBV5-1 to TRBJ2-5; D gene ambiguous. The sequence derives from a woman aged 18 to 35 in good health. CDR3 nucleotides: TGCGCCAGCGGATCCGGGGAGACCCAGTACTTC. This translates into CASGSGETQYF.